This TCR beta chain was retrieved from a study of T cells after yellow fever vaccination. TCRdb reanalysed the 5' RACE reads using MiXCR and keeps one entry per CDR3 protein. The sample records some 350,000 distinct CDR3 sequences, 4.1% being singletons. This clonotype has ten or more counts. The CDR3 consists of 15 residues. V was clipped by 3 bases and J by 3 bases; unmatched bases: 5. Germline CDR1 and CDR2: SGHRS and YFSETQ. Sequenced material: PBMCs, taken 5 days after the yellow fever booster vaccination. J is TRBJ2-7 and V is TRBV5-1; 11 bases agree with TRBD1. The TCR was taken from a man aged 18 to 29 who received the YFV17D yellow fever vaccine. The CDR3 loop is CASSCRDRGIYEQYV. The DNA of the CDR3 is TGCGCCAGCAGCTGTCGGGACAGGGGGATCTACGAGCAGTACGTC.